Shown below are 10 T cell receptor beta chains from a single sample sequenced in a study of control samples from healthy donors and cancer patients. TCRdb keeps only in-frame clones here, not all; method: immunoSEQ multiplex PCR. The repertoire holds about 130,000 clones, with roughly 94% as singletons. Specimen: PBMCs. The receptors derive from a man between 60 and 75 years old with colorectal cancer.

This chain connects TRBV6-5 to TRBJ2-7; D might be TRBD1 (6 bases). Germline V gives CDR1 MNHEY, CDR2 SVGAGI. V dropped 6 bases and J dropped 4 bases, with 19 bases sitting between them. The CDR3 consists of 15 residues. CDR3 sequence: CASRRTSGDRYEQYF. In nucleotides, the CDR3 is TGTGCCAGCAGACGTACTTCAGGGGATCGGTACGAGCAGTACTTC.

CDR3 sequence: CAITPAAPSTDTQYF. DNA for the CDR3: TGTGCCATCACCCCGGCAGCTCCTAGCACAGATACGCAGTATTTT. This chain joins TRBV10-3 and TRBJ2-3; D uncertain. Germline V lookup: CDR1 ENHRY, CDR2 SYGVKD. Trimming removed 7 bases at V and 0 bases at J, with 14 bases between. The CDR3 totals 15 residues.

The chain joins TRBV5-4 to TRBJ2-7, with a weak D call TRBD1 (6 bases). V shed 3 bases and J shed 5 bases, with 18 bases lying between them. The CDR3 covers 15 residues. Germline-derived CDR1 and CDR2 are SGHNT and YYREEE (reference sequence). The CDR3 loop reads CASSSQTHRANEQYF. The CDR3 DNA sequence: TGTGCCAGCAGCTCACAAACGCACAGGGCCAACGAGCAGTACTTC.

V and J are TRBV6-2 or TRBV6-3 and TRBJ1-2; D call uncertain. Germline CDR1 MNHEY, CDR2 SVGEGT. This CDR3 has 14 residues. V dropped 5 bases and J dropped 0 bases, with 10 bases sitting between them. In DNA form, the CDR3 reads TGTGCCAGCAGTGACCGGGATACTAACTATGGCTACACCTTC. Its translation is CASSDRDTNYGYTF.

The gene calls are TRBV18 and TRBJ2-7, with D possibly called TRBD1 or TRBD2 (6 bases each). V lost 4 bases, J lost 1 base, and 17 bases lay in between. The CDR3 sequence is 16 residues long. In germline, CDR1 is KGHSH, CDR2 LQKENI. The CDR3 sequence: CASSRNRVGTSYEQYF. CDR3 bases: TGTGCCAGCTCACGCAACAGGGTAGGGACTTCCTACGAGCAGTACTTC.

The rearrangement joins TRBV2 to TRBJ1-1; TRBD1 agrees at 9 bases. The junction had 5 bases not matched to a gene; V was cut back by 7 bases and J by 11 bases. CDR3 length: 11 residues. Germline V gene data show CDR1 as SNHLY and CDR2 as FYNNEI. CDR3 region: CASKWDREAFF. Written as DNA, the CDR3 is TGTGCCAGCAAATGGGACAGGGAGGCTTTCTTT.

This clone is a singleton in its sample. The chain uses TRBV20-1 and TRBJ1-2; 10 nucleotides agree with TRBD1. Germline CDR1 and CDR2: DFQATT and SNEGSKA (reference sequence). V was pared by 8 bases and J by 8 bases, with 5 bases of the junction left unmatched. CDR3 size: 11 residues. Here the CDR3 DNA reads TGCAGTACGACAGGGGGCAACGGCTACACCTTC. It codes for CSTTGGNGYTF.

The V call is TRBV7-8, the J call TRBJ2-7; D unresolved. The CDR3 is made up of 15 amino acids. V was pared by 5 bases and J by 2 bases, with 16 bases between. Per the germline V gene, CDR1 is SGHVS and CDR2 is FQNEAQ. The CDR3 nucleotides are TGTGCCAGCAGCACAACTTTAATCAGAACCTACGAGCAGTACTTC. Its translation is CASSTTLIRTYEQYF.

V gene TRBV7-2 combines with J gene TRBJ2-5, with TRBD1 as a possible D gene (6 bases). The CDR3 loop spans 13 amino acids. Germline-derived CDR1 and CDR2 are SGHTA and FQGNSA. The V and J ends lost 4 bases and 5 bases respectively, with 11 bases between them. The CDR3 here is CASSSGVRETQYF. The CDR3 coding sequence is TGTGCCAGCAGCTCAGGGGTCCGGGAGACCCAGTACTTC.

The chain couples TRBV29-1 to TRBJ2-7; D may be TRBD1 (5 bases). Trimming removed 4 bases from V and 3 bases from J, with 7 bases in between. The CDR3 sequence is 11 residues long. Germline loops: CDR1 SQVTM, CDR2 ANQGSEA. CDR3 region: CSVGQSYEQYF. The DNA of the CDR3 is TGCAGCGTTGGACAGAGCTACGAGCAGTACTTC.